A selection of T cell receptor beta chains follows, all from one sample in a study of blood T cell repertoires in COVID-19. The protocol was immunoSEQ multiplex PCR, while the TCRdb copy is restricted to in-frame clones and leaves out a portion. The repertoire holds about 250,000 clones, with about 88% as singletons. The sequenced sample was PBMCs or T cells enriched from blood (not recorded which). Every receptor here comes from a woman aged 50 to 60 who had recovered from COVID-19. The CDR3 runs from the conserved cysteine through the conserved F or W. D genes are given only for firm matches. Not all rows give a size; the values are once, few, many and, for expanded clones, a class.

d_gene	v_gene	j_gene	abundance	CDR3aa	CDR3nt
.	TRBV9	TRBJ2-3	.	CASSVDGGRDTQYF	TGTGCCAGCAGCGTAGATGGTGGGAGAGATACGCAGTATTTT
TRBD2	TRBV12-3/TRBV12-4	TRBJ2-1	.	CASTLGTRLEQFF	TGTGCCAGCACCTTGGGGACTAGGCTTGAGCAGTTCTTC
.	TRBV7-9	TRBJ2-1	.	CASSLKASIGNEQFF	TGTGCCAGCAGCTTGAAGGCTAGCATTGGGAATGAGCAGTTCTTC
TRBD1	TRBV6-1	TRBJ2-7	.	CASSITGGSDEQYF	TGTGCCAGCAGTATCACAGGGGGCAGTGACGAGCAGTACTTC
.	TRBV3-1/TRBV3-2	TRBJ2-3	.	CASSPPESRDTQYF	TGTGCCAGCAGCCCCCCCGAGTCAAGAGATACGCAGTATTTT
TRBD1	TRBV24-1	TRBJ1-5	.	CATRMGGQGEGCNQPQHF	TGTGCCACCAGGATGGGGGGACAGGGGGAAGGGTGCAATCAGCCCCAGCATTTT
TRBD2	TRBV4-2	TRBJ2-3	once	CASSPVTGSRGLAETTRTDTQYF	TGTGCCAGCAGCCCTGTAACAGGTTCAAGGGGACTAGCGGAGACCACTCGCACAGATACGCAGTATTTT
TRBD2	TRBV7-7	TRBJ2-5	.	CASSLEAGVQETQYF	TGTGCTAGCAGCTTAGAGGCGGGAGTCCAGGAGACCCAGTACTTC
TRBD1	TRBV30	TRBJ1-6	.	CAWSRTGSNSPLHF	TGTGCCTGGAGTAGGACAGGGTCAAATTCACCCCTCCACTTT
.	TRBV2	TRBJ1-4	.	CASTLGGEKLFF	TGTGCCAGCACCCTGGGGGGAGAAAAACTGTTTTTT
.	TRBV10-3	TRBJ2-2	once	CATLGGLSGELFF	TGTGCCACCTTAGGGGGTTTGTCCGGGGAGCTGTTTTTT
TRBD1	TRBV7-2	TRBJ1-1	.	CASSLVVDRGLEAFF	TGTGCCAGCAGCTTAGTTGTGGACAGGGGGCTGGAAGCTTTCTTT
.	TRBV4-1	TRBJ1-3	.	CASSQLGPTPPGNTIYF	TGCGCCAGCAGCCAACTGGGCCCAACCCCTCCTGGAAACACCATATATTTT
TRBD1	TRBV2	TRBJ2-7	.	CASSNGQGALHEQYF	TGTGCCAGCAGTAACGGACAGGGGGCGTTACACGAGCAGTACTTC
TRBD2	TRBV30	TRBJ2-1	once	CAWTPGGNEQFF	TGTGCCTGGACCCCGGGGGGCAATGAGCAGTTCTTC
.	TRBV3-1/TRBV3-2	TRBJ2-1	.	CATRDSYNEQFF	TGTGCCACTCGGGACTCTTACAATGAGCAGTTCTTC
.	TRBV12-3/TRBV12-4	TRBJ1-2	.	CASSLEPVYGYTF	TGTGCCAGCAGTTTAGAGCCTGTCTATGGCTACACCTTC